What follows is one T cell receptor (beta chain) and its context. This clone was counted a few times. Its antigen remains unidentified. No quality values exist for individual bases; no much larger clone is one base distant. The sample comes from a study of metastatic and nonmetastatic thyroid tumors (TCRdb year 2020). Notes on the research overall: Repertoires from peripheral blood and from tumor or nodule tissue samples of malignant and benign thyroid patients were compared.

No patient had received any treatment before thyroid surgery. Using T-cell receptor beta sequencing, the study looked back at clinical samples from patients collected from about 2011 to 2018. Libraries were made using PCR. Sequencing used an Illumina HiSeq 4000. High-throughput sequencing was used to profile the TCR beta-chain CDR3 region of every patient. Per the source publication's procedure: CDR3 differences across clinicopathological groups were used to build a classifier for discriminating distant-metastatic papillary thyroid cancer patients. To measure repertoire diversity the researchers used the Shannon index, while the Morisita-Horn index served to gauge how similar the tumor and blood repertoires were. TCRdb reprocessing: public reads trimmed at Q25 with fastp, clones called with MiXCR, in-frame beta chains kept. These V and J calls derive from TCRdb rather than the authors' analysis. Recorded for this sample are roughly 7,000 clones; 39% of them occurred a single time. 23% of the sample rests with the top ten.

For CDR1 and CDR2, the germline V gene lists MNHEY and SVGEGT. V gives up 9 bases and J gives up 2 bases, and the segment between their germline ends measures 10 bases. Reading from cysteine to phenylalanine, the CDR3 counts 12 amino acids. Only the CDR3 DNA stays, 36 bases, in frame from base 1. Overall study outcomes, separate from this receptor: TCR beta diversity was reported as significantly higher in malignant tumors than in benign nodules, in both blood and tumor samples.

This TCR was sampled from a female donor with papillary thyroid cancer or a benign thyroid nodule (not recorded which). Some clones in this sample may be carry-over from other donors' samples. Sequenced input: tumor tissue. The chain joins TRBV6-2 or TRBV6-3 to TRBJ1-2, with the D gene call left open. The DNA is as follows: TGTGCCAGAGAAAGAGGGAACTATGGCTACACCTTC. It is translated as CARERGNYGYTF.